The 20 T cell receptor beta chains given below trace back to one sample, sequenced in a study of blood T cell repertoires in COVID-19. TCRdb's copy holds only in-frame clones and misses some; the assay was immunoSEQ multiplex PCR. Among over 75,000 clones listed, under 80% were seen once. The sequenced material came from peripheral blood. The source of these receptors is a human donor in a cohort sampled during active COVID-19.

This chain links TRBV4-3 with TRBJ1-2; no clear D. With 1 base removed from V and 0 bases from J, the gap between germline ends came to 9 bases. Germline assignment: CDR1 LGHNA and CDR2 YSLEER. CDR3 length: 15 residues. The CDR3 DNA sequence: TGCGCCAGCAGCCAAGGGGTAGCTACTAACTATGGCTACACCTTC. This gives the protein CASSQGVATNYGYTF.

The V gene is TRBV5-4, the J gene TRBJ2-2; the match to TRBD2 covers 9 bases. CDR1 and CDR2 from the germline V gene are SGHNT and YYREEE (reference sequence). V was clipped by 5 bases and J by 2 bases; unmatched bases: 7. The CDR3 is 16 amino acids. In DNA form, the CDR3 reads TGTGCCAGCAGTACCCCGGGACTAGCAAACACCGGGGAGCTGTTTTTT. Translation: CASSTPGLANTGELFF.

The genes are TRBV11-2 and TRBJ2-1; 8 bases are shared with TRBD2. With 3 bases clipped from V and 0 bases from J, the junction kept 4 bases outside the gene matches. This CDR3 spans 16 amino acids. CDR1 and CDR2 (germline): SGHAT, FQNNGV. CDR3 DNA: TGTGCCAGCAGCTTCAGCGGGGGCCTCTCCTACAATGAGCAGTTCTTC. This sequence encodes CASSFSGGLSYNEQFF. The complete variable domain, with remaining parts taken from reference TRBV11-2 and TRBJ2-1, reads EAGVAQSPRYKIIEKRQSVAFWCNPISGHATLYWYQQILGQGPKLLIQFQNNGVVDDSQLPKDRFSAERLKGVDSTLKIQPAKLEDSAVYLCASSFSGGLSYNEQFFGPGTRLTVL.

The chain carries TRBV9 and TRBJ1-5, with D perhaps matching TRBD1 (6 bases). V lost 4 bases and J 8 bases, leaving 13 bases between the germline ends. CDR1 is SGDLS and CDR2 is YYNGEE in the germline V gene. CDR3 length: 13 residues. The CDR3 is CASSRQGLKPQHF. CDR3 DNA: TGTGCCAGCAGCCGCCAGGGGTTGAAGCCCCAGCATTTT.

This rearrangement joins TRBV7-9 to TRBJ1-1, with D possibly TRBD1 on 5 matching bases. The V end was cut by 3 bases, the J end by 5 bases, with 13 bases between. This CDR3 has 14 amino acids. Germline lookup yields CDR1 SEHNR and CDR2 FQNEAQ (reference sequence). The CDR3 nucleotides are TGTGCCAGCAGCTTCGGGGGACGGTTTACTGAAGCTTTCTTT. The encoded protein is CASSFGGRFTEAFF.

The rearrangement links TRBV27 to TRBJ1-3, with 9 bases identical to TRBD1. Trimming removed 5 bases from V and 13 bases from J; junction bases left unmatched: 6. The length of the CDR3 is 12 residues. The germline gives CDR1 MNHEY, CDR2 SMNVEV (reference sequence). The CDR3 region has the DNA TGTGCCAGCAGTCCCGGGACAGGGAAAATATATTTT. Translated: CASSPGTGKIYF.

The CDR3: CASSDRQGQPQHF. The DNA of the CDR3 is TGTGCCAGCAGCGACCGACAGGGACAGCCCCAGCATTTT. V usage is TRBV7-2 and J usage is TRBJ1-5; 7 positions match TRBD1. V gave up 5 bases and J gave up 7 bases; unmatched junction bases: 5. CDR1 and CDR2 (germline): SGHTA, FQGNSA. This CDR3 contains 13 residues. Together with reference TRBV7-2 and TRBJ1-5, the CDR3 gives the full variable domain: GAGVSQSPSNKVTEKGKDVELRCDPISGHTALYWYRQSLGQGLEFLIYFQGNSAPDKSGLPSDRFSAERTGGSVSTLTIQRTQQEDSAVYLCASSDRQGQPQHFGDGTRLSIL.

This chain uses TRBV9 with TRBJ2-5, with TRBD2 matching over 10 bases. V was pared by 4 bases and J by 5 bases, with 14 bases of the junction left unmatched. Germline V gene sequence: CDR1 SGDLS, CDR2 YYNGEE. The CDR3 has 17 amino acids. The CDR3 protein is CASSPWGAGGLDETQYF. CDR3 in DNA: TGTGCCAGCAGCCCATGGGGAGCGGGGGGGCTGGACGAGACCCAGTACTTC.

Written as DNA, the CDR3 is TGTGCCAGCAGCCGTGTTACAGATACGCAGTATTTT. It yields the protein CASSRVTDTQYF. This chain joins TRBV12-3 or TRBV12-4 and TRBJ2-3; no clear D gene. There are 12 residues in the CDR3. V lost 6 bases, J lost 3 bases, and 7 bases lay in between.

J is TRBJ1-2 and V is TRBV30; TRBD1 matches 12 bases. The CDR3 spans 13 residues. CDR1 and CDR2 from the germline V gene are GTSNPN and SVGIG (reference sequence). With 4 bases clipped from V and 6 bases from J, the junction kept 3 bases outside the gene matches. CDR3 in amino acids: CAWTGTGGHGYTF. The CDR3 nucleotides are TGTGCCTGGACGGGGACAGGGGGCCATGGCTACACCTTC.

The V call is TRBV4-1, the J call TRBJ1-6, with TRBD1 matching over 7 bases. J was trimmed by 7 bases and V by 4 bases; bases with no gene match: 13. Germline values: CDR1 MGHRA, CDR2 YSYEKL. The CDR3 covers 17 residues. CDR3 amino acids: CASSRDTAGTDNSPLHF. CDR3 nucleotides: TGCGCCAGCAGCCGAGACACTGCCGGGACAGACAATTCACCCCTCCACTTT.

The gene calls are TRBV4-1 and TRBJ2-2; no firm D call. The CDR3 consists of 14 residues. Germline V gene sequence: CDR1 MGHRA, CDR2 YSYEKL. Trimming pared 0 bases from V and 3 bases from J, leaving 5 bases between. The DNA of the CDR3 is TGCGCCAGCAGCCAAGATCTCCACACCGGGGAGCTGTTTTTT. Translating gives CASSQDLHTGELFF.

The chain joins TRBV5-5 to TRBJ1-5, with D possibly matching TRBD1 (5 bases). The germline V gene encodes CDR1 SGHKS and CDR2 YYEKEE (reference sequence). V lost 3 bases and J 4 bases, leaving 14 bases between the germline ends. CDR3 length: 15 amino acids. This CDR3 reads CASSSTGNRNQPQHF. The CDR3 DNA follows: TGTGCCAGCAGCTCCACAGGTAACAGGAATCAGCCCCAGCATTTT.

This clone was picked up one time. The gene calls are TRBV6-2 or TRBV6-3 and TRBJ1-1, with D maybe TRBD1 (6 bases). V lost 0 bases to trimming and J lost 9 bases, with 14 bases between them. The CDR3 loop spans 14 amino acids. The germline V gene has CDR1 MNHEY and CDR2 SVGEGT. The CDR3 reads CASSYSLQGHQAFF. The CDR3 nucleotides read TGTGCCAGCAGTTACTCTCTCCAGGGACATCAAGCTTTCTTT.

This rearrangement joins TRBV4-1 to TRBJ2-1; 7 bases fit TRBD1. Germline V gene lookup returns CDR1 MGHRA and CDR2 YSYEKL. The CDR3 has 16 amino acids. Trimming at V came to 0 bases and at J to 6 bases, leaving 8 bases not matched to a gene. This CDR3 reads CASSQDSGGSSNEQFF. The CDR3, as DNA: TGCGCCAGCAGCCAAGATTCAGGGGGTTCCAGCAATGAGCAGTTCTTC.

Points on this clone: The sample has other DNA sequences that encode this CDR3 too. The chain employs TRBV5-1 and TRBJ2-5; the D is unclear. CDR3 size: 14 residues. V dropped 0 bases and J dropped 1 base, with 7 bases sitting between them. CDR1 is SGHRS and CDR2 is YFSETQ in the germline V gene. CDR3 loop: CASSLATGQETQYF. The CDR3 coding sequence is TGCGCCAGCAGCTTGGCAACTGGCCAAGAGACCCAGTACTTC. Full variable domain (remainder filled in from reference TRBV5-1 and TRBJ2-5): KAGVTQTPRYLIKTRGQQVTLSCSPISGHRSVSWYQQTPGQGLQFLFEYFSETQRNKGNFPGRFSGRQFSNSRSEMNVSTLELGDSALYLCASSLATGQETQYFGPGTRLLVL.

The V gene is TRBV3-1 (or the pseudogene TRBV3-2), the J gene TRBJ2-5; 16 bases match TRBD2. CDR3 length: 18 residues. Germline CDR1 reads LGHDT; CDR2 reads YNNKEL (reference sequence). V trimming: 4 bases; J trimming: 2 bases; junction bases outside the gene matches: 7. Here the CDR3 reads CASSLPPGLAGGQETQYF. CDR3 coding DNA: TGTGCCAGCAGCCTCCCTCCGGGACTAGCGGGAGGGCAAGAGACCCAGTACTTC.

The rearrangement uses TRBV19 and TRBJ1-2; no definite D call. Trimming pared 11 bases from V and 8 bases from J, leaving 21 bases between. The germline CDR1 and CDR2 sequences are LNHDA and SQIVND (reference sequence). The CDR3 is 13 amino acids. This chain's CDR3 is CAPPSNCGHGYTF. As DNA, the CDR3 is TGTGCCCCTCCATCCAATTGTGGCCACGGCTACACCTTC.

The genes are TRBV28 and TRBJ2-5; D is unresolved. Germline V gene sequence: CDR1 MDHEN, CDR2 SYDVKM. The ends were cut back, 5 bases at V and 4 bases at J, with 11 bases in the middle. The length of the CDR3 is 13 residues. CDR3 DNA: TGTGCCAGCAGTACGCAGGAAAGAGAGACCCAGTACTTC. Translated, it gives CASSTQERETQYF.

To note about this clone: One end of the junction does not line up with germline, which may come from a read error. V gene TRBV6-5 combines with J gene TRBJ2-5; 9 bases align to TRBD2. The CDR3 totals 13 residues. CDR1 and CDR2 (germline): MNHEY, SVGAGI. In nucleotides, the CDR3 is TGTGCCAGCAGTTACGCGGGACCCGCGGGAGGGGACTTC. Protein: CASSYAGPAGGDF.